This entry concerns a single T cell receptor (beta chain). CDR1 MGHRA and CDR2 YSYEKL come from the germline V gene. Trimming stripped 4 bases from V and 1 base from J, with 14 bases between. This CDR3 has 15 residues. The data belong to a study of blood T cell repertoires in COVID-19. Study details: T cells, B-cell-depleted T cells, or PBMCs supplied cDNA or gDNA.

Authors' analysis steps: The assay estimated nucleated cells by amplifying reference gene primers. Here immunoSEQ multiplex PCR was the method, and the copy in TCRdb shows in-frame clones only, minus some. Clonal size and the V and J genes are those of that table, whereas D and trimming came from the DNA. The sample records approximately 98,000 clones, over 80% being singletons. The sample was peripheral blood. The gene calls are TRBV4-1 and TRBJ2-7; possible D gene TRBD1, 5 bases. The TCR was taken from an older man with acute or convalescent COVID-19. CDR3 residues: CASSPLVDMSYEQYF. In nucleotides, the CDR3 is TGCGCCAGCAGCCCCCTAGTGGACATGTCCTACGAGCAGTACTTC.